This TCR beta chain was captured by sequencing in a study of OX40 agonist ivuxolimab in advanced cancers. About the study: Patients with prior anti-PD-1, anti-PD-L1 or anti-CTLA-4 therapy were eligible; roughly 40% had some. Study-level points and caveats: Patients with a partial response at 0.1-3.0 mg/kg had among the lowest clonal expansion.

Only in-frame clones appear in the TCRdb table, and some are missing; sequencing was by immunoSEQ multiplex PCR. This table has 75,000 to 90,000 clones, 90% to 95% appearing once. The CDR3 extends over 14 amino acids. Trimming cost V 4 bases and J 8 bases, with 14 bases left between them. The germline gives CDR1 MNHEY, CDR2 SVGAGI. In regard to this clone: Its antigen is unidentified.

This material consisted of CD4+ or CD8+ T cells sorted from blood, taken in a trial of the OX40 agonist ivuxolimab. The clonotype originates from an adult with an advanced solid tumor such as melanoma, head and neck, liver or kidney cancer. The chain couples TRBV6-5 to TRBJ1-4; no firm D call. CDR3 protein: CASSSVRSGEKLFF. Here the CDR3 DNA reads TGTGCCAGCAGTTCTGTACGGTCGGGAGAAAAACTGTTTTTT.